The following is a T cell receptor (beta chain) sequence with its context. Its antigen remains unidentified. This entry is derived from a study of graft-versus-host responses after intestinal transplantation. Regarding the study as a whole: Peak levels of circulating GvH clones tracked with early post-transplant HvG declines.

Germline V gene data show CDR1 as GTSNPN and CDR2 as SVGIG (reference sequence). The CDR3 loop spans 13 amino acids. Trimming cost V 0 bases and J 8 bases; bases outside gene matches: 1. The table came from immunoSEQ multiplex PCR; TCRdb's copy has only in-frame clones and leaves some out. The sample lists 75,000 to 100,000 clones, roughly 87% seen once, with approximately 18% in the top ten. The chain has TRBV30 and TRBJ2-1, with TRBD2 matching 10 bases. The sample was unstimulated CD8+ T cells sorted from spleen or lymph node cells, taken before intestinal transplant. This TCR came from a human donor who received an intestinal transplant. The CDR3 reads CAWSVLAGDEQFF. The CDR3 nucleotides read TGTGCCTGGAGTGTGCTAGCGGGAGATGAGCAGTTCTTC.